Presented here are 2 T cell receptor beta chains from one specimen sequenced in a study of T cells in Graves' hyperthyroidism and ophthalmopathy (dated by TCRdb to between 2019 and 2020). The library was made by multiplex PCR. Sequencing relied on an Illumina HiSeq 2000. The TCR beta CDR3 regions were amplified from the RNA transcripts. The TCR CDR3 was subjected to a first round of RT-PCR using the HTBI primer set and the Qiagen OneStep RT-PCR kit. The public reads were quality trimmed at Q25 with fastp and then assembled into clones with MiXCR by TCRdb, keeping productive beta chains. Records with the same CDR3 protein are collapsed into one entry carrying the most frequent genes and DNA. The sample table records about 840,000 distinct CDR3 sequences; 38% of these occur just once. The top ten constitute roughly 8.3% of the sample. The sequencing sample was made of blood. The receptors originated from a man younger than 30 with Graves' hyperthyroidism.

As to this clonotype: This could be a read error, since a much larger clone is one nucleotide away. CDR3 residues: CASSADSLMSTEAFF. DNA of the CDR3: TGTGCCAGCAGTGCCGACAGCCTAATGAGCACTGAAGCTTTCTTT. This rearrangement joins TRBV2 to TRBJ1-1; maybe TRBD1 (5 bases). Germline-derived CDR1 and CDR2 are SNHLY and FYNNEI. The length of the CDR3 is 15 residues. V lost 4 bases and J lost 4, with 16 bases in between.

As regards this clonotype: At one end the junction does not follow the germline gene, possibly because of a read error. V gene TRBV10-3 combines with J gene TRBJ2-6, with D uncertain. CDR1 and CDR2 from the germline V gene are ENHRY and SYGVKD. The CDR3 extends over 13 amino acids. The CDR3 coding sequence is TGTGCCATCAGTGAGACTGGGGACAACGTCCTGACTTTC. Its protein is CAISETGDNVLTF.